The clone carrying this T cell receptor (beta chain) has a handful of counts. The data were taken from a study of T cells of healthy individuals. This CDR3 is 15 amino acids long. Trimming pared 3 bases from V and 0 bases from J, leaving 10 bases between. CDR1 and CDR2 (germline): MDHEN, SYDVKM. One entry per CDR3 protein, called by TCRdb with MiXCR from the 5' RACE reads. The data contain more than 85,000 distinct CDR3 sequences, 15% to 20% of them singletons. The clonotype comes from a human donor in good health. V gene TRBV28 combines with J gene TRBJ2-3; D possibly corresponds to TRBD1 (6 bases). The CDR3 reads CASSLLGGSTDTQYF. CDR3 nucleotides: TGTGCCAGCAGTTTGTTAGGGGGTAGCACAGATACGCAGTATTTT.